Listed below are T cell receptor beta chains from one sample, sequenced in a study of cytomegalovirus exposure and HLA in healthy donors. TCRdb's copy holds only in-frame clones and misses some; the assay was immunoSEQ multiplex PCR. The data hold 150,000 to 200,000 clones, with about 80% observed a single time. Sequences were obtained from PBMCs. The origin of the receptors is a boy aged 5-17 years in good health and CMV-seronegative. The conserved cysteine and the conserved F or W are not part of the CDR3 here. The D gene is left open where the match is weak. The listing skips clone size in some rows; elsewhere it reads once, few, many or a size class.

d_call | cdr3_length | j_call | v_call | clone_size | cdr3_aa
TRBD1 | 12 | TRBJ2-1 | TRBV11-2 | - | ASSLPRGPHEQF
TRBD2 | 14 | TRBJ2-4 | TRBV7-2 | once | ASSLARGGNLNIQY
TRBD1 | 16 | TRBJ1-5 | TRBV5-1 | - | ASSPYPRQGGSNQPQH
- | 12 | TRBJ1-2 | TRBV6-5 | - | ASSGTTGKGGYT
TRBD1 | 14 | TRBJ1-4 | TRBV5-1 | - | ASRGTGVATNEKLF
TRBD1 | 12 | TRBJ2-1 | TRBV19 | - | ASSIPGQGGEQF
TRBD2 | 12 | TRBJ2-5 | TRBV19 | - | ASSPASGSETQY
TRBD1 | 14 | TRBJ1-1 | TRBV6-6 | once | ASSTRTGELNTEAF
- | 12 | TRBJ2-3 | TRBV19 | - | ASSIRVGSDTQY
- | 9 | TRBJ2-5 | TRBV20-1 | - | SASEEETQY
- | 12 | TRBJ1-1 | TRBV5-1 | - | ASSLADLDPEAF
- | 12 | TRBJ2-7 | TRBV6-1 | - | ASIPRPESYEQY
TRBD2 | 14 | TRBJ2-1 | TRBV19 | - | ASSARTRSSYNEQF
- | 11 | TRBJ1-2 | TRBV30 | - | AWSVGQGYGYT
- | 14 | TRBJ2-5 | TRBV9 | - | ASSVAEGARGETQY
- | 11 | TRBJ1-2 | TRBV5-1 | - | ASSLERNYGYT
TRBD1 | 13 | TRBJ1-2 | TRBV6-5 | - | ASSYSGSGGRGYT
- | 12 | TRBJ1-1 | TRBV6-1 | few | ASSEKTENTEAF
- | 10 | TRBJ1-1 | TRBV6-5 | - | ASSRGNTEAF
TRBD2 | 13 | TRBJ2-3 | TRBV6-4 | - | ASSESSGRSDTQY
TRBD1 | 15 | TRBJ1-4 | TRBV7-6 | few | ASSARDRGPTNEKLF
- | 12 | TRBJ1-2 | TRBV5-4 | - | ASSSVRSLYGYT
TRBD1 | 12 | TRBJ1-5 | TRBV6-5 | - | ASSLDRGNQPQH
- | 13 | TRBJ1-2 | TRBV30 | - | AWSSPLQGNYGYT
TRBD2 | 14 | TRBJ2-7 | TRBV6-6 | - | ASSPSGAGGLYEQY
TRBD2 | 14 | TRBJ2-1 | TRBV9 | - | ASSVVGRGSSNEQF
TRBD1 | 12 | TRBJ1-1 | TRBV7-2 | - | ASSPPGGGREAF
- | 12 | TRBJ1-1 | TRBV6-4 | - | ASSNGGTNTEAF
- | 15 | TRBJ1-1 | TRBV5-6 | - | ASSLAVARAGNTEAF
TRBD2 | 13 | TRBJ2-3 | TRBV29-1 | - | SVELTSGSTDTQY
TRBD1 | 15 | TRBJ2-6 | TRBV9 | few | ASSAGTGSPGANVLT
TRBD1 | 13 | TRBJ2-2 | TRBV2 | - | ASFRDRVNTGELF
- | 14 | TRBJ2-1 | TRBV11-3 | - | ASSLGAGPPYNEQF